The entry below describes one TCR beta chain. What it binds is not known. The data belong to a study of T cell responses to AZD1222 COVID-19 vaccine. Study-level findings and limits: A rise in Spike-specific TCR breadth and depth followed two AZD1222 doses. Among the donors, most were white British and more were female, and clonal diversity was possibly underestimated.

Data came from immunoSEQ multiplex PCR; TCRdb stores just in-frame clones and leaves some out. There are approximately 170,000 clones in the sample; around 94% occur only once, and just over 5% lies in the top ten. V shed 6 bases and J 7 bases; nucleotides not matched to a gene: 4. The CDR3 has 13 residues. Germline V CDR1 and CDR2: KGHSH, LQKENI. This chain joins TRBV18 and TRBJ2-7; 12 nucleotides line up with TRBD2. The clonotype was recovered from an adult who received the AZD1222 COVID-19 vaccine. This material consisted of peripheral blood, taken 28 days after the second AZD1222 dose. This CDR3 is CASSRLAGEEQYF. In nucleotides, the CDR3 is TGTGCCAGCTCGCGACTAGCGGGAGAAGAGCAGTACTTC.